The 15 T cell receptor beta chains listed next were all sequenced from one sample in a study of blood T cell repertoires in COVID-19 (dated by TCRdb to the early 2020s). The protocol used for the library was the immunoSEQ multiplex PCR assay. As stored in TCRdb, this immuneACCESS dataset retains in-frame rearrangements with V and J assigned. A fraction of the clones does not appear; measured against another copy, unresolved V genes explain less than half of the discrepancy, and the remainder lacks a known reason. The sample table shows some 180,000 clones, and roughly 76% are seen once. The ten largest clones add up to 11% of the sample. The sequenced sample was peripheral blood. The source is a woman aged 40 to 50 with COVID-19, enrolled during active disease.

V is TRBV7-6 and J is TRBJ1-1; the D is unclear. The CDR3 length is 13 residues. CDR1 SGHVS and CDR2 FNYEAQ come from the germline V gene. Trimming cost V 5 bases and J 3 bases, with 10 bases left between them. CDR3 sequence reads: CASSGARDTEAFF. The CDR3 nucleotides are TGTGCCAGCAGCGGCGCTCGGGACACTGAAGCTTTCTTT.

This chain joins TRBV28 and TRBJ2-7; perhaps TRBD1 as D (6 bases). Germline V gene lookup returns CDR1 MDHEN and CDR2 SYDVKM. This CDR3 spans 13 amino acids. The V end lost 7 bases, the J end lost 3 bases, and 13 bases lay between the germline ends. The CDR3 sequence: CASTTGPHYEQYF. CDR3 DNA: TGTGCCAGCACTACAGGGCCCCACTACGAGCAGTACTTC.

The chain has TRBV19 and TRBJ1-6, with D tentatively TRBD1 (6 bases). This CDR3 region has 14 residues. Trimming removed 4 bases from V and 7 bases from J, with 11 bases in between. Germline CDR1 and CDR2: LNHDA and SQIVND (reference sequence). CDR3 in DNA: TGTGCCAGTAGTACGGGACATAAGAATTCACCCCTCCACTTT. This encodes CASSTGHKNSPLHF.

The chain joins TRBV30 to TRBJ2-7; 8 positions match TRBD1. The length of the CDR3 is 12 residues. V was clipped by 3 bases and J by 6 bases; unmatched bases: 4. Germline lookup yields CDR1 GTSNPN and CDR2 SVGIG (reference sequence). In DNA, the CDR3 is TGTGCCTGGAGCGGAGACAGGGGCGAGCAGTACTTC. Translation: CAWSGDRGEQYF. Combining the CDR3 with reference TRBV30 and TRBJ2-7 gives the whole variable domain SQTIHQWPATLVQPVGSPLSLECTVEGTSNPNLYWYRQAAGRGLQLLFYSVGIGQISSEVPQNLSASRPQDRQFILSSKKLLLSDSGFYLCAWSGDRGEQYFGPGTRLTVT.

V gene TRBV2 combines with J gene TRBJ2-5, with 10 bases matching TRBD2. The CDR3 is made up of 16 amino acids. J was trimmed by 7 bases and V by 4 bases; bases with no gene match: 12. Germline V gives CDR1 SNHLY, CDR2 FYNNEI. CDR3 DNA sequence: TGTGCCAGCAGTGCCGCGACAGCGGGAGGGCTGGTGACCCAGTACTTC. Protein: CASSAATAGGLVTQYF.

The chain links TRBV20-1 to TRBJ2-1, with 10 bases matching TRBD2. Germline V CDR1 and CDR2: DFQATT, SNEGSKA (reference sequence). J lost 4 bases, V lost 3 bases, and 9 bases had no gene match. CDR3 size: 16 residues. The CDR3 spells CSASPLAGMVYNEQFF. As DNA, the CDR3 is TGCAGTGCTAGTCCACTAGCGGGAATGGTTTACAATGAGCAGTTCTTC.

For the CDR3, the DNA is TGTGCCAGCAACACCTTTTCCGGGGAGCTGTTTTTT. It codes for CASNTFSGELFF. The chain links TRBV9 to TRBJ2-2; no definite D call. Per the germline V gene, CDR1 is SGDLS and CDR2 is YYNGEE. V lost 6 bases to trimming and J lost 6 bases, with 9 bases between them. There are 12 residues in the CDR3.

The rearrangement joins TRBV20-1 to TRBJ2-2; D gene uncertain. The germline V gene encodes CDR1 DFQATT and CDR2 SNEGSKA (reference sequence). The CDR3 loop spans 16 amino acids. Trimming removed 3 bases at V and 2 bases at J, with 16 bases between. The CDR3: CSASPLHRRNTGELFF. The CDR3 nucleotides read TGCAGTGCTAGTCCTTTACATCGGAGAAACACCGGGGAGCTGTTTTTT.

The chain combines TRBV20-1 with TRBJ2-5, with D maybe TRBD1 (5 bases). CDR1 and CDR2 (germline): DFQATT, SNEGSKA (reference sequence). With 2 bases removed from V and 7 bases from J, the gap between germline ends came to 8 bases. The CDR3 extends over 11 amino acids. The CDR3, as DNA: TGCAGTGCTAGATCCCAGGGGACCCAGTACTTC. It is translated as CSARSQGTQYF.

The rearrangement joins TRBV5-1 to TRBJ2-5; tentative D call: TRBD1 (6 bases). Trimming took off 4 bases at V and 3 bases at J, with 13 bases between the two ends. Germline CDR1 SGHRS, CDR2 YFSETQ. The CDR3 contains 14 residues. The chain's CDR3 is CASSAGTPKETQYF. The CDR3 coding sequence is TGCGCCAGCAGCGCCGGGACACCAAAAGAGACCCAGTACTTC.

This chain links TRBV5-1 with TRBJ2-3; no definite D call. This CDR3 has 22 residues. CDR1 is SGHRS, CDR2 YFSETQ, per germline. With 0 bases removed from V and 3 bases from J, the gap between germline ends came to 32 bases. As DNA, the CDR3 is TGCGCCAGCAGCTTGGGCTTAAATGGCGGTCTCGGAACAACCACCTCAACAGATACGCAGTATTTT. Protein product: CASSLGLNGGLGTTTSTDTQYF.

The chain links TRBV18 to TRBJ1-2; 10 bases agree with TRBD1. Germline V gene data show CDR1 as KGHSH and CDR2 as LQKENI. With V trimmed by 3 bases and J by 6 bases, 10 bases remained unmatched. The CDR3 consists of 16 residues. The CDR3 DNA sequence: TGTGCCAGCTCACCTAATGACAGGGGGCGTTCGAATGGCTACACCTTC. This translates into CASSPNDRGRSNGYTF.

This clone appeared a single time. J is TRBJ2-5 and V is TRBV7-3, with 7 bases matching TRBD2. V gave up 1 base and J gave up 4 bases; unmatched junction bases: 0. The germline gives CDR1 SGHTA, CDR2 FQGTGA. CDR3 length: 13 residues. CDR3 DNA: TGTGCCAGCAGCTTAAGCGGGAGAGAGACCCAGTACTTC. It translates to CASSLSGRETQYF.

CDR3 nucleotides: TGTGCCAGCAGCGTAGCAGATGACACTGAAGCTTTCTTT. Residues: CASSVADDTEAFF. The chain couples TRBV9 to TRBJ1-1; no definite D call. Germline V gives CDR1 SGDLS, CDR2 YYNGEE. The CDR3 has 13 amino acids. Trimming pared 0 bases from V and 3 bases from J, leaving 6 bases between. The variable domain in full, completed from reference TRBV9 and TRBJ1-1, reads DSGVTQTPKHLITATGQRVTLRCSPRSGDLSVYWYQQSLDQGLQFLIQYYNGEERAKGNILERFSAQQFPDLHSELNLSSLELGDSALYFCASSVADDTEAFFGQGTRLTVV.

V gene TRBV7-9 combines with J gene TRBJ1-2, with a possible D match to TRBD1 (6 bases). Germline V lookup: CDR1 SEHNR, CDR2 FQNEAQ (reference sequence). The CDR3 totals 13 residues. V dropped 5 bases and J dropped 4 bases, with 11 bases sitting between them. This CDR3 is CASSPGQFYGYTF. The DNA of the CDR3 is TGTGCCAGCAGCCCCGGACAGTTCTATGGCTACACCTTC.